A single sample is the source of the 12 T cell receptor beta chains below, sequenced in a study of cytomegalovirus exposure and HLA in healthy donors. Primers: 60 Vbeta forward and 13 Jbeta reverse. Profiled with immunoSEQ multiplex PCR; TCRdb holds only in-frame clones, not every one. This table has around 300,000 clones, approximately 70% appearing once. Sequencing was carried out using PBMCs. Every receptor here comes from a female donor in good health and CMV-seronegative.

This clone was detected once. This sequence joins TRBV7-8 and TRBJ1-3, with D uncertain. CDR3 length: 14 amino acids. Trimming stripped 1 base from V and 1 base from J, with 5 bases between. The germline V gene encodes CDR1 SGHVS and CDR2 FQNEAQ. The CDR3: CASSLVESGNTIYF. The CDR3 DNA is TGTGCCAGCAGCTTAGTAGAGTCTGGAAACACCATATATTTT.

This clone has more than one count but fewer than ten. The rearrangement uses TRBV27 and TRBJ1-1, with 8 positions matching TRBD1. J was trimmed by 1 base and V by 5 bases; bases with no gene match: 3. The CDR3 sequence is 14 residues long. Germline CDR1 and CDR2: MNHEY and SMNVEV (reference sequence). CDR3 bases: TGTGCCAGCAGTATACAGGGGGGGAACACTGAAGCTTTCTTT. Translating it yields CASSIQGGNTEAFF.

CDR3 sequence reads: CASRRQVGYNEQFF. As DNA, the CDR3 is TGCGCCAGCAGACGACAGGTGGGGTACAATGAGCAGTTCTTC. The rearrangement uses TRBV4-1 and TRBJ2-1, with D perhaps TRBD1 (6 bases). The CDR3 covers 14 residues. V lost 6 bases and J 4 bases, leaving 13 bases between the germline ends. From germline, CDR1 is MGHRA and CDR2 YSYEKL.

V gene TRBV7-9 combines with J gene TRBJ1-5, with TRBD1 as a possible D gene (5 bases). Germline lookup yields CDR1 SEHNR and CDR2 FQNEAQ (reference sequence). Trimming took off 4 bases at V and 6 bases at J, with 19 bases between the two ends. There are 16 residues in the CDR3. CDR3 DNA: TGTGCCAGCAGCTCCGGAACCGGGGGGTTCATTCAGCCCCAGCATTTT. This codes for CASSSGTGGFIQPQHF.

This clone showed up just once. CDR3 sequence reads: CASSIRGQSNQPQHF. For the CDR3, the DNA is TGTGCCAGCAGCATAAGGGGACAGAGCAATCAGCCCCAGCATTTT. V gene TRBV7-2 combines with J gene TRBJ1-5; 7 bases map to TRBD1. CDR1 SGHTA and CDR2 FQGNSA come from the germline V gene. CDR3 size: 15 residues. V shed 5 bases and J 1 base; nucleotides not matched to a gene: 5. Based on the CDR3 plus reference TRBV7-2 and TRBJ1-5, the full variable domain is GAGVSQSPSNKVTEKGKDVELRCDPISGHTALYWYRQSLGQGLEFLIYFQGNSAPDKSGLPSDRFSAERTGGSVSTLTIQRTQQEDSAVYLCASSIRGQSNQPQHFGDGTRLSIL.

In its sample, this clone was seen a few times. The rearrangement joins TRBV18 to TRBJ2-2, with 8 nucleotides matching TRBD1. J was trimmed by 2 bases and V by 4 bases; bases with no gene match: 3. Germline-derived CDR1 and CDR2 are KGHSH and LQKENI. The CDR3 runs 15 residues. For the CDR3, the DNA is TGTGCCAGCTCACTCGGACAGGGTAACACCGGGGAGCTGTTTTTT. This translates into CASSLGQGNTGELFF. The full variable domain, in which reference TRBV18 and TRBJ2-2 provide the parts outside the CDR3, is NAGVMQNPRHLVRRRGQEARLRCSPMKGHSHVYWYRQLPEEGLKFMVYLQKENIIDESGMPKERFSAEFPKEGPSILRIQQVVRGDSAAYFCASSLGQGNTGELFFGEGSRLTVL.

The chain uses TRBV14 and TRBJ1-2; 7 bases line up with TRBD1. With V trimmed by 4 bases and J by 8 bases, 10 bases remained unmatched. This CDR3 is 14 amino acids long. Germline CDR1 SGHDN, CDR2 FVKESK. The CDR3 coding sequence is TGTGCCAGCAGCCCTACTTTTACAGGGGACGGCTACACCTTC. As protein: CASSPTFTGDGYTF.

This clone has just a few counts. The CDR3 DNA reads TGCGCCAGCAGCTTGGCCGGGGGGAGGAGTTACAATGAGCAGTTCTTC. Its translation is CASSLAGGRSYNEQFF. V is TRBV5-1 and J is TRBJ2-1; 7 bases map to TRBD2. V dropped 0 bases and J dropped 4; count of bases not matched to a gene: 7. This CDR3 has 16 residues. Germline loops: CDR1 SGHRS, CDR2 YFSETQ.

The DNA for the CDR3 is TGTGCCAGCAGCTTAGGACAGGGCCAAGAGACCCAGTACTTC. Residues: CASSLGQGQETQYF. The gene calls are TRBV7-9 and TRBJ2-5; the match to TRBD1 covers 7 bases. Germline CDR1 SEHNR, CDR2 FQNEAQ (reference sequence). The trim removed 1 base at V and 1 base at J, leaving 0 bases unmatched. CDR3 length: 14 amino acids.

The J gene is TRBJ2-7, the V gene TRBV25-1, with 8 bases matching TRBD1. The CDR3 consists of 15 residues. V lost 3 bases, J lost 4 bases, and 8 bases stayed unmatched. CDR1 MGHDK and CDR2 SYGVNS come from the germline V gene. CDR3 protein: CASSDFGTGLYEQYF. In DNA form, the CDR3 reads TGTGCCAGCAGTGATTTCGGGACAGGCCTTTACGAGCAGTACTTC.

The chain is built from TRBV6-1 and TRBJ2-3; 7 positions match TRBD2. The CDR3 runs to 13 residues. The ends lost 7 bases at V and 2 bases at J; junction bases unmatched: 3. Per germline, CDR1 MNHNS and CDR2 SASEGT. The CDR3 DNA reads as TGTGCCAGCAATAGCGGGCCCACAGATACGCAGTATTTT. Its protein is CASNSGPTDTQYF.

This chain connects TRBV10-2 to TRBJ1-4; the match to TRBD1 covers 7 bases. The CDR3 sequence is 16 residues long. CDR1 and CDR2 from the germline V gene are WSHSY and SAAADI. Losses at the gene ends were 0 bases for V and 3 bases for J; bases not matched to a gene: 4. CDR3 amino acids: CASSESVGGPNEKLFF. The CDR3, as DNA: TGCGCCAGCAGTGAGTCCGTAGGGGGCCCTAATGAAAAACTGTTTTTT.